The T cell receptor (beta chain) under discussion was sequenced for a study of early T cells in non-severe SARS-CoV-2 infection. TCRdb ran MiXCR on the 5' RACE reads and lists one entry per CDR3 protein. The sample shows approximately 28,000 distinct CDR3 sequences, around 6% of them seen only once. Germline V lookup: CDR1 SQVTM, CDR2 ANQGSEA. The CDR3 sequence is 13 residues long. V gave up 8 bases and J gave up 5 bases, with 18 bases separating them. The source of this sequence is an adult who was a healthcare worker with PCR-confirmed SARS-CoV-2 infection or an uninfected control (not recorded which). This specimen was whole blood, taken at baseline. The chain employs TRBV29-1 and TRBJ2-5; a possible D gene is TRBD2 (6 bases). CDR3 residues: CSLRRAMGETQYF. The CDR3 nucleotides are TGCAGCCTTAGGAGGGCTATGGGGGAGACCCAGTACTTC. Based on the CDR3 plus reference TRBV29-1 and TRBJ2-5, the full variable domain is SAVISQKPSRDICQRGTSLTIQCQVDSQVTMMFWYRQQPGQSLTLIATANQGSEATYESGFVIDKFPISRPNLTFSTLTVSNMSPEDSSIYLCSLRRAMGETQYFGPGTRLLVL.